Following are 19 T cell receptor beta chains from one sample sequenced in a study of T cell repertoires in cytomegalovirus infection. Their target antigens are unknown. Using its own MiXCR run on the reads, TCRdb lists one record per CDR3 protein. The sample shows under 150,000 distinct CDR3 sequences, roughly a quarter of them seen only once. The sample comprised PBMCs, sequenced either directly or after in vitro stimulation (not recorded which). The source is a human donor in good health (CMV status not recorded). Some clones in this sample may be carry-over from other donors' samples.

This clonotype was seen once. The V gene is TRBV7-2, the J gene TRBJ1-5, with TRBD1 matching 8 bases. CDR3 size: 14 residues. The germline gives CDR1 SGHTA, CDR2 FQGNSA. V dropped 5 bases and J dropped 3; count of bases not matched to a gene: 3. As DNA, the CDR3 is TGTGCCAGCAGCGGGGGACAGGACAATCAGCCCCAGCATTTT. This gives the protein CASSGGQDNQPQHF.

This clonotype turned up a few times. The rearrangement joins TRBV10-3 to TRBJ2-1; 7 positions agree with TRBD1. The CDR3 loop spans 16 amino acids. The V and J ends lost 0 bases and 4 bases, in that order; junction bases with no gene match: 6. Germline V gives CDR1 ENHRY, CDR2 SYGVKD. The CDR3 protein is CAISESPGGSYNEQFF. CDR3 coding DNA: TGTGCCATCAGTGAGTCGCCAGGGGGTTCATACAATGAGCAGTTCTTC.

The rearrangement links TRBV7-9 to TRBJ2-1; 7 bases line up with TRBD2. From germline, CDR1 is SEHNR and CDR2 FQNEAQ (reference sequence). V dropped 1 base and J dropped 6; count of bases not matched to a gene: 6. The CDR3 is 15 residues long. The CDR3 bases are TGTGCCAGCAGCTTAGTCGGACTAGGCCTCAATGAGCAGTTCTTC. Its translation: CASSLVGLGLNEQFF.

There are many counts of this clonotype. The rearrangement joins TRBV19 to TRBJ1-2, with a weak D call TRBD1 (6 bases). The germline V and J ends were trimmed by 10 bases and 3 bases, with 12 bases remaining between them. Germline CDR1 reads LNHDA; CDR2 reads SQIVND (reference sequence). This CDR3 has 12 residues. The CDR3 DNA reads TGTGCCACTCCACAGGGCGACTATGGCTACACCTTC. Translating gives CATPQGDYGYTF.

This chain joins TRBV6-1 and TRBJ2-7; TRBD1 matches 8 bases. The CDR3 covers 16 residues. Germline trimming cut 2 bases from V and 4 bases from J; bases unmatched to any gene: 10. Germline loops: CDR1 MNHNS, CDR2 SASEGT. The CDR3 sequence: CASSEQDRGYPYEQYV. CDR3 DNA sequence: TGTGCCAGCAGTGAACAAGACAGGGGATATCCTTACGAGCAGTACGTC.

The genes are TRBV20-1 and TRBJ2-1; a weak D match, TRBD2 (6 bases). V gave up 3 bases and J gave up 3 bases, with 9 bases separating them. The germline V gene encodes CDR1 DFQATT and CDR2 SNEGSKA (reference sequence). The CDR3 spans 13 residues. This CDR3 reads CSASGRGYNEQFF. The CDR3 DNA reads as TGCAGTGCTAGCGGGAGAGGCTACAATGAGCAGTTCTTC.

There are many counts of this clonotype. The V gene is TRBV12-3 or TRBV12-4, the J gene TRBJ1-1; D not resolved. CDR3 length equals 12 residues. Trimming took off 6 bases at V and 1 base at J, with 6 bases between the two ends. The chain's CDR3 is CASSYRNTEAFF. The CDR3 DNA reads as TGTGCCAGCAGCTACAGGAACACTGAAGCTTTCTTT.

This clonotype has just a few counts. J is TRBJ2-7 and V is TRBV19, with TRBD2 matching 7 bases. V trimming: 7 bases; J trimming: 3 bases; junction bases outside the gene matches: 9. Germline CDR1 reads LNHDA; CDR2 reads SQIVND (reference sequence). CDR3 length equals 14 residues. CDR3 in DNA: TGTGCCAGTACTCCAGCGGGATTAGACTACGAGCAGTACTTC. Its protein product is CASTPAGLDYEQYF.

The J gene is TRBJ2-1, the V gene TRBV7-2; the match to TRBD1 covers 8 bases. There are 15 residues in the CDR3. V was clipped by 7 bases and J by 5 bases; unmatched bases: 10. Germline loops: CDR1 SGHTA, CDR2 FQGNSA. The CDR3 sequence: CASTPPGTGHNEQFF. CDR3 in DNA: TGTGCCAGCACCCCCCCCGGGACAGGACACAATGAGCAGTTCTTC.

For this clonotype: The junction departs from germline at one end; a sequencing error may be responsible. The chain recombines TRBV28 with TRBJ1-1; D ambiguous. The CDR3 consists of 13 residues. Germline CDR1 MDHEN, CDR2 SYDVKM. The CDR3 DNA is TGTGCCAGCAGTTTATGGTTGAACACTGAAGCTTCCTTT. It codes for CASSLWLNTEASF. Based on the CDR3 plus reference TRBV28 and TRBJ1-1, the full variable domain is DVKVTQSSRYLVKRTGEKVFLECVQDMDHENMFWYRQDPGLGLRLIYFSYDVKMKEKGDIPEGYSVSREKKERFSLILESASTNQTSMYLCASSLWLNTEASFGQGTRLTVV.

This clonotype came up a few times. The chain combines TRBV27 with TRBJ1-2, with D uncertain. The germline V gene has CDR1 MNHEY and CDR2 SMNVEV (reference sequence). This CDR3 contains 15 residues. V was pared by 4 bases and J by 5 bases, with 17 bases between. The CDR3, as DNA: TGTGCCAGCAGTTACGGAGGAGATGTTTTGTATGGCTACACCTTC. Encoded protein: CASSYGGDVLYGYTF.

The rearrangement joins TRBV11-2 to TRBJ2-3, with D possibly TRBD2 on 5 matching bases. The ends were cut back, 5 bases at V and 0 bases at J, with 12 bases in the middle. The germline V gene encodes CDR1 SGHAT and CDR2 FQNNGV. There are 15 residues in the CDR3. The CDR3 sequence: CASSPSRTSTDTQYF. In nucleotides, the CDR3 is TGTGCCAGCAGCCCTAGTAGGACTAGCACAGATACGCAGTATTTT.

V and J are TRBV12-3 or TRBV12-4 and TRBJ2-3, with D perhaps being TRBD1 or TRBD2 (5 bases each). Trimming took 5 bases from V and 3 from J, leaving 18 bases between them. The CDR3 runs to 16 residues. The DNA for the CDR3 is TGTGCCAGCAGTCGCAACCGGGGCCTGGGGACAGATACGCAGTATTTT. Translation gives CASSRNRGLGTDTQYF.

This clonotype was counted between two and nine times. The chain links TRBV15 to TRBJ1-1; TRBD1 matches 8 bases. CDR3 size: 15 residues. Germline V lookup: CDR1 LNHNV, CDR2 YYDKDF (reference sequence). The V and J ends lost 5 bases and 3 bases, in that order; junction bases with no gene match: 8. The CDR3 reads CATSRARGLYTEAFF. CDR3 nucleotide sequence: TGTGCCACCAGCCGTGCCAGGGGGCTCTACACTGAAGCTTTCTTT.

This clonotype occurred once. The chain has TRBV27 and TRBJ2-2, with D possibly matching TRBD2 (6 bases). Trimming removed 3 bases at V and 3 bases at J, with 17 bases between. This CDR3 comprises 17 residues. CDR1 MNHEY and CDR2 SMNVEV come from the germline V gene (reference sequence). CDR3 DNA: TGTGCCAGCAGTTTTGTCCTCGGGAGATGGGACACCGGGGAGCTGTTTTTT. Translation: CASSFVLGRWDTGELFF.

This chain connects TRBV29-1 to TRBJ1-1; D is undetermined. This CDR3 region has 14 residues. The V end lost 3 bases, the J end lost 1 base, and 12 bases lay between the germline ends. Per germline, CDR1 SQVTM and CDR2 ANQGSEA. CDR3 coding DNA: TGCAGCGTTGATAGGTCAGTTAGGAACACTGAAGCTTTCTTT. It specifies CSVDRSVRNTEAFF.

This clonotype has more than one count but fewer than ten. The CDR3 protein is CASSEVAGGPAEQFF. As DNA, the CDR3 is TGTGCCAGCAGTGAAGTGGCGGGAGGGCCGGCTGAGCAGTTCTTC. The chain is built from TRBV6-4 and TRBJ2-1; TRBD2 agrees at 9 bases. Per germline, CDR1 MRHNA and CDR2 SNTAGT. The CDR3 totals 15 residues. The V segment lost 3 bases and the J segment 9 bases; nucleotides outside the gene matches: 9.

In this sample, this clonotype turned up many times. The CDR3 DNA reads TGTGCCAGCAGTTCCCAGGGACACCAGAACACTGAAGCTTTCTTT. It encodes CASSSQGHQNTEAFF. The chain is built from TRBV12-3 or TRBV12-4 and TRBJ1-1, with D possibly being TRBD1 (6 bases). V dropped 4 bases and J dropped 1 base, with 13 bases sitting between them. The CDR3 is made up of 15 amino acids.

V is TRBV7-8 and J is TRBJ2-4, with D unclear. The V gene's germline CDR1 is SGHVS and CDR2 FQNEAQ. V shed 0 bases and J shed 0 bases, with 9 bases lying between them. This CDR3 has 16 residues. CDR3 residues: CASSLARSLAKNIQYF. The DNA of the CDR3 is TGTGCCAGCAGCTTAGCGAGGAGTTTAGCCAAAAACATTCAGTACTTC.